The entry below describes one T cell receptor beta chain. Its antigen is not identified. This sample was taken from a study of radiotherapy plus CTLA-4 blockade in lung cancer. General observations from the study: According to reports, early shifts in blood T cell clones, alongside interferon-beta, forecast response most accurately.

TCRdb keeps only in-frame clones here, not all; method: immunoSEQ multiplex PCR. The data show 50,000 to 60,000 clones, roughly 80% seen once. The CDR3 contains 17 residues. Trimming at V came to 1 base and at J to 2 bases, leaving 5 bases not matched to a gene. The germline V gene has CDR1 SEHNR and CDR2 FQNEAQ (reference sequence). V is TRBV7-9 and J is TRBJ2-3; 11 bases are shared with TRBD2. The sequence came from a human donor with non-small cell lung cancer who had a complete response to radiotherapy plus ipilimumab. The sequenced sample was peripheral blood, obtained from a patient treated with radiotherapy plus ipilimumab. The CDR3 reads CASSLGASGGTTDTQYF. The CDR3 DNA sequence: TGTGCCAGCAGCTTAGGGGCTAGCGGGGGGACCACAGATACGCAGTATTTT. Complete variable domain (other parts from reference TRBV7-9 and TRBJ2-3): DTGVSQNPRHKITKRGQNVTFRCDPISEHNRLYWYRQTLGQGPEFLTYFQNEAQLEKSRLLSDRFSAERPKGSFSTLEIQRTEQGDSAMYLCASSLGASGGTTDTQYFGPGTRLTVL.